The 5 T cell receptor beta chains below all came from one sample that was sequenced in a study of cytomegalovirus exposure and HLA in healthy donors. PCR involved 60 Vbeta and 13 Jbeta primers. The assay was immunoSEQ multiplex PCR, and TCRdb's table has in-frame clones only and misses some. The sample comprises roughly 190,000 clones, approximately 80% of which are singletons, and roughly 3.6% rests with the top ten. The sequencing input was PBMCs. These receptors were taken from a man aged 35 to 55 in good health and CMV-seropositive.

V and J are TRBV6-5 and TRBJ2-5; D gene ambiguous. Trimming shortened V by 2 bases and J by 2 bases, and 6 bases separated the two germline ends. The CDR3 runs 13 residues. Germline V gene data show CDR1 as MNHEY and CDR2 as SVGAGI. The CDR3 spells CASSYGSQETQYF. DNA for the CDR3: TGTGCCAGCAGTTACGGCAGTCAAGAGACCCAGTACTTC.

The chain has TRBV19 and TRBJ1-6; a possible D gene is TRBD1 (5 bases). The V end lost 3 bases, the J end lost 0 bases, and 21 bases lay between the germline ends. The CDR3 spans 20 residues. In germline, CDR1 is LNHDA, CDR2 SQIVND (reference sequence). DNA for the CDR3: TGTGCCAGTAGTATTGGGGCGAACGGACCGCCGAGCTCCTATAATTCACCCCTCCACTTT. Translated: CASSIGANGPPSSYNSPLHF.

The V and J genes are TRBV18 and TRBJ2-5; TRBD2 aligns across 8 bases. The germline CDR1 and CDR2 sequences are KGHSH and LQKENI. After removal of 4 bases from V and 5 bases from J, the junction contained 0 bases not matched to a gene. The CDR3 sequence is 12 residues long. This CDR3 reads CASSRGGETQYF. The CDR3 DNA reads TGTGCCAGCTCACGCGGGGGGGAGACCCAGTACTTC. The whole variable domain, remainder taken from reference TRBV18 and TRBJ2-5, is NAGVMQNPRHLVRRRGQEARLRCSPMKGHSHVYWYRQLPEEGLKFMVYLQKENIIDESGMPKERFSAEFPKEGPSILRIQQVVRGDSAAYFCASSRGGETQYFGPGTRLLVL.

This rearrangement joins TRBV6-5 to TRBJ2-7, with 11 nucleotides matching TRBD2. V was clipped by 4 bases and J by 2 bases; unmatched bases: 7. The germline gives CDR1 MNHEY, CDR2 SVGAGI. CDR3 length: 16 residues. The CDR3, as DNA: TGTGCCAGCAGTTTTTTGGCTAGCGGGGGGACCTACGAGCAGTACTTC. It translates to CASSFLASGGTYEQYF.

This clone was observed a few times. The V gene is TRBV10-3, the J gene TRBJ2-4; 8 positions match TRBD1. The ends lost 6 bases at V and 1 base at J; junction bases unmatched: 8. CDR3 length: 16 amino acids. The V gene's germline CDR1 is ENHRY and CDR2 SYGVKD. The CDR3 DNA follows: TGTGCCATCAGCCCGGGACAGGCGCGGGCCAAAAACATTCAGTACTTC. Translating gives CAISPGQARAKNIQYF.